One and the same sample provided the 2 T cell receptor beta chains below, sequenced in a study of T cells in Graves' hyperthyroidism and ophthalmopathy. Amplification of TCR beta CDR3 regions used RNA as the template. The study used the HTBI primer set for a first-round RT-PCR of the TCR CDR3. TCRdb re-derived calls from the multiplex PCR reads in MiXCR, one entry per CDR3 protein. Of hundreds of thousands of distinct CDR3 sequences in the sample, approximately 21% were seen once. The sequencing input was blood. The receptors were sampled from a man under 40 with Graves' ophthalmopathy.

This chain uses TRBV10-1 with TRBJ2-1; TRBD2 matches at 8 bases. Germline trimming cut 6 bases from V and 10 bases from J; bases unmatched to any gene: 11. This CDR3 comprises 14 residues. Germline lookup yields CDR1 WNHNN and CDR2 SYGVQD (reference sequence). The CDR3 is CASSDWDQRGEQFF. In DNA form, the CDR3 reads TGCGCCAGCAGCGACTGGGACCAGCGGGGGGAGCAGTTCTTC.

This clonotype was counted between two and nine times. This chain connects TRBV7-9 to TRBJ1-4, with D possibly TRBD1 on 5 matching bases. Germline V gives CDR1 SEHNR, CDR2 FQNEAQ (reference sequence). CDR3 length: 14 residues. V was clipped by 5 bases and J by 3 bases, with 10 bases between them. CDR3 loop: CASSHAGANEKLFF. As DNA, the CDR3 is TGTGCCAGCAGCCACGCGGGGGCTAATGAAAAACTGTTTTTT.